This T cell receptor beta chain emerged from a study of T cell responses to AZD1222 COVID-19 vaccine. Study outcomes and limitations: Reports say nearly half of spike-specific TCRs go after unmutated variant regions. Along spike, vaccine-associated CD4 TCRs were found throughout, with dominance at 160-218 and 743-854.

Concerning this clone: Its antigen is not identified.

Using immunoSEQ multiplex PCR, the repertoire was profiled, and TCRdb retains in-frame clones only, with some absent. Among about 120,000 clones listed, 88% were seen once. The CDR3 is 13 amino acids. The V and J ends lost 0 bases and 1 base respectively, with 4 bases between them. Germline CDR1 reads MGHDK; CDR2 reads SYGVNS. The specimen was peripheral blood, collected on day 0 of AZD1222 vaccination. The chain recombines TRBV25-1 with TRBJ2-7; D unclear. The clonotype comes from an adult in good health. CDR3 amino acids: CASSEYGSYEQYF. The DNA for the CDR3 is TGTGCCAGCAGTGAATATGGGTCCTACGAGCAGTACTTC.